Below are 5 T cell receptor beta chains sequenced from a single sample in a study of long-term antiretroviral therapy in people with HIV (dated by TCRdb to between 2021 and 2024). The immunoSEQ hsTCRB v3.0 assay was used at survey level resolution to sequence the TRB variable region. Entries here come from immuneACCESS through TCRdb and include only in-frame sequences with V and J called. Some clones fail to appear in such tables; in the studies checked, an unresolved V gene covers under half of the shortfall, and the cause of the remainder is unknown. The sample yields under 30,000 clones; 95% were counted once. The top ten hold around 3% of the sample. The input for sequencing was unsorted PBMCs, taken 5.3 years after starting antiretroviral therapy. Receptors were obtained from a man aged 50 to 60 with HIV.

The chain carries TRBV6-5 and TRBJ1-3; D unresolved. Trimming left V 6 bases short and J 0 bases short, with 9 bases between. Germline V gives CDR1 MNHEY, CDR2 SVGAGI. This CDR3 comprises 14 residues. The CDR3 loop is CASRRQLSGNTIYF. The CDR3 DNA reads TGTGCCAGCAGGAGACAACTCTCTGGAAACACCATATATTTT.

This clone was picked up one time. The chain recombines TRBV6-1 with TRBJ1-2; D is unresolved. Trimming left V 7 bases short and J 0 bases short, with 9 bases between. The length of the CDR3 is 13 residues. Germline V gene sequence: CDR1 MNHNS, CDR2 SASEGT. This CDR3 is CASIFDPNYGYTF. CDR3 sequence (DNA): TGTGCCAGCATTTTCGACCCTAACTATGGCTACACCTTC.

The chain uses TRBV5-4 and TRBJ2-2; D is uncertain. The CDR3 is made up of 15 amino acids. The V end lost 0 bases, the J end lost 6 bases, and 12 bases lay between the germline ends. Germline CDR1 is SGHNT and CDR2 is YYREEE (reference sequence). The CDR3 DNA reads TGTGCCAGCAGCTTGGCTTCTGGAAAATCCGGGGAGCTGTTTTTT. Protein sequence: CASSLASGKSGELFF.

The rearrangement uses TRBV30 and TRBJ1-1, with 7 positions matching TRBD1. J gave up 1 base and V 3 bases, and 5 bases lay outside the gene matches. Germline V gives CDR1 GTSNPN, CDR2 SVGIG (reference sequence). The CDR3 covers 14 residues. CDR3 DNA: TGTGCCTGGAGATCGGACAGGCAGAACACTGAAGCTTTCTTT. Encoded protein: CAWRSDRQNTEAFF.

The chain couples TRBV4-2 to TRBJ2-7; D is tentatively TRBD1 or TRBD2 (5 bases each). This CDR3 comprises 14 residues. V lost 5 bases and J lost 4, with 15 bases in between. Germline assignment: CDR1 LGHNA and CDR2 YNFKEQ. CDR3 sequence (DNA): TGTGCCAGCAGCTCCGGGACGAATTTTTACGAGCAGTACTTC. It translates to CASSSGTNFYEQYF.